The rows below give T cell receptor beta chains drawn from one sample of a study of Ad26.COV2.S vaccination and SARS-CoV-2 variants. Libraries were prepared by immunoSEQ multiplex PCR; TCRdb keeps only in-frame clonotypes and omits some of them. The data show some 390,000 clones, 89% seen once. This specimen consisted of peripheral blood, obtained in a trial of Ad26.COV2.S vaccine versus placebo. These receptor sequences come from a person aged 18-60 years who received the Ad26.COV2.S COVID-19 vaccine or a placebo. The CDR3 runs from the conserved cysteine through the conserved F or W. Fields, in order: clone size, D gene, V gene, J gene, CDR3 DNA, CDR3 protein. D genes are given only for firm matches. Some rows have no size entry. The others give once, few or many, or a class for an expanded clone.

size: -; D: TRBD2; V: TRBV6-6; J: TRBJ2-7; DNA: TGTGCCAGCCGCCAGCGGGAGTGGTACGAGCAGTACTTC; CDR3: CASRQREWYEQYF
size: -; D: -; V: TRBV28; J: TRBJ2-1; DNA: TGTGCCAGCAGTTTATTTGGGACACCTTCCTACAATGAGCAGTTCTTC; CDR3: CASSLFGTPSYNEQFF
size: -; D: TRBD2; V: TRBV3-1/TRBV3-2; J: TRBJ2-3; DNA: TGTGCCAGCAGCCAAGGGGCCCCAACTAGCGGGAGTCGGAATACGCAGTATTTT; CDR3: CASSQGAPTSGSRNTQYF
size: -; D: -; V: TRBV13; J: TRBJ2-7; DNA: TGTGCCAGCAGTGGAGGGCGGGCCTCTGGGCAGTACTTC; CDR3: CASSGGRASGQYF
size: once; D: -; V: TRBV28; J: TRBJ1-5; DNA: TGTGCCAGCAGCCCGGACTCTCAGCCCCAGCATTTT; CDR3: CASSPDSQPQHF
size: -; D: -; V: TRBV13; J: TRBJ1-1; DNA: TGTGCCAGCAGCTTAGATTTGAACACTGAAGCTTTCTTT; CDR3: CASSLDLNTEAFF
size: -; D: -; V: TRBV28; J: TRBJ1-1; DNA: TGTGCCAGCAGTTTTCTTGGGGAAGCTTTCTTT; CDR3: CASSFLGEAFF
size: -; D: TRBD1; V: TRBV2; J: TRBJ2-5; DNA: TGTGCCAGCAGTTGGGACAGGGCCCAAGAGACCCAGTACTTC; CDR3: CASSWDRAQETQYF
size: -; D: -; V: TRBV19; J: TRBJ1-6; DNA: TGTGCCAGTAGGGGACCAGACCATTCACCCCTCCACTTT; CDR3: CASRGPDHSPLHF
size: once; D: TRBD2; V: TRBV30; J: TRBJ2-3; DNA: TGTGCCTGGAGTGGACTAGCGACTAGCACAGATACGCAGTATTTT; CDR3: CAWSGLATSTDTQYF
size: -; D: -; V: TRBV6-1; J: TRBJ1-1; DNA: TGTGCCAGCAGTGAGCAGGGTGGGAACACTGAAGCTTTCTTT; CDR3: CASSEQGGNTEAFF
size: -; D: TRBD1; V: TRBV30; J: TRBJ2-7; DNA: TGTGCCTGGGACTTTGGGACAGGGATCTACGAGCAGTACTTC; CDR3: CAWDFGTGIYEQYF
size: few; D: -; V: TRBV30; J: TRBJ1-6; DNA: TGTGCCTACCAGGGTCTCGGATTTCGGGATAATTCACCCCTCCACTTT; CDR3: CAYQGLGFRDNSPLHF
size: -; D: -; V: TRBV7-9; J: TRBJ2-6; DNA: TGTGCCAGCAGCTTAGGCTGGGGGCGAGGGGCCAACGTCCTGACTTTC; CDR3: CASSLGWGRGANVLTF
size: -; D: -; V: TRBV5-4; J: TRBJ1-6; DNA: TGTGCCAGCAGCTTGGGTGGTCAGGACCCCCTCCACTTT; CDR3: CASSLGGQDPLHF
size: -; D: -; V: TRBV30; J: TRBJ2-2; DNA: TGTGCCTGGGGAGGGAATCCGAACACCGGGGAGCTGTTTTTT; CDR3: CAWGGNPNTGELFF
size: -; D: -; V: TRBV5-6; J: TRBJ2-5; DNA: TGTGCCAGCAGCCTAGGGACAACTCAGACCCAGTACTTC; CDR3: CASSLGTTQTQYF
size: -; D: TRBD2; V: TRBV14; J: TRBJ2-1; DNA: TGTGCCAGCAGCCTTAGCGGGGGGGCCAATGAGCAGTTCTTC; CDR3: CASSLSGGANEQFF
size: once; D: TRBD1; V: TRBV27; J: TRBJ2-5; DNA: TGTGCCAGCAGTAACCCAACGGACAGGGGAGGGCAAGAGACCCAGTACTTC; CDR3: CASSNPTDRGGQETQYF
size: -; D: -; V: TRBV11-3; J: TRBJ2-3; DNA: TGTGCCAGCAGCTTACAGTCCACAGATACGCAGTATTTT; CDR3: CASSLQSTDTQYF
size: -; D: -; V: TRBV11-2; J: TRBJ2-7; DNA: TGTGCCAGCAGCTTAGTCTCCACCTACGAGCAGTACTTC; CDR3: CASSLVSTYEQYF
size: -; D: TRBD1; V: TRBV24-1; J: TRBJ1-2; DNA: TGTGCCACCACTCCAGGGGGTAACTATGGCTACACCTTC; CDR3: CATTPGGNYGYTF
size: -; D: -; V: TRBV7-9; J: TRBJ1-1; DNA: TGTGCCAGCAGCCCAGGCAGTGGGAACACTGAAGCTTTCTTT; CDR3: CASSPGSGNTEAFF
size: -; D: -; V: TRBV10-3; J: TRBJ2-5; DNA: TGTGCCATCAGTGGTATCTACCAAGAGACCCAGTACTTC; CDR3: CAISGIYQETQYF
size: once; D: -; V: TRBV19; J: TRBJ1-5; DNA: TGTGCCAGTAGGATGGGCAGGTTCGATCAGCCCCAGCATTTT; CDR3: CASRMGRFDQPQHF
size: once; D: TRBD1; V: TRBV4-3; J: TRBJ1-2; DNA: TGCGCCAGCAGCCAGGGGACAGGGGCGGTAACTAACTATGGCTACACCTTC; CDR3: CASSQGTGAVTNYGYTF
size: once; D: TRBD1; V: TRBV5-4; J: TRBJ2-5; DNA: TGTGCCAGCAGCTTGAAGATGGGGACAGGGAGGCTCCAAGAGACCCAGTACTTC; CDR3: CASSLKMGTGRLQETQYF
size: -; D: TRBD1; V: TRBV30; J: TRBJ1-1; DNA: TGTGCCTGGGGGGGACAGTTGAACACTGAAGCTTTCTTT; CDR3: CAWGGQLNTEAFF
size: -; D: TRBD2; V: TRBV5-6; J: TRBJ2-5; DNA: TGTGCCAGCAGCGGAACGGGACTAGCAGAGACCCAGTACTTC; CDR3: CASSGTGLAETQYF
size: -; D: TRBD1; V: TRBV5-6; J: TRBJ2-1; DNA: TGTGCCAGCAGCTTCCGAACAGGGGAAATTTCGAATGAGCAGTTCTTC; CDR3: CASSFRTGEISNEQFF
size: few; D: -; V: TRBV10-3; J: TRBJ1-3; DNA: TGTGCCATCAGACAGTCACGCTCTGGAAACACCATATATTTT; CDR3: CAIRQSRSGNTIYF
size: -; D: TRBD2; V: TRBV29-1; J: TRBJ2-3; DNA: TGCAGCGTTACCGGGACTAGCGGGAGAGGCGCAGATACGCAGTATTTT; CDR3: CSVTGTSGRGADTQYF
size: -; D: TRBD1; V: TRBV7-9; J: TRBJ1-2; DNA: TGTGCCAGCCTCCAGCCCCAGGGGGCATCTAACTATGGCTACACCTTC; CDR3: CASLQPQGASNYGYTF
size: -; D: -; V: TRBV28; J: TRBJ2-5; DNA: TGTGCCAGCAGTTTAGCGGAGACCCAGTACTTC; CDR3: CASSLAETQYF
size: few; D: -; V: TRBV7-3; J: TRBJ1-2; DNA: TGTGCCAGCAGCCGCACAGGGAAGGATTACACCTTC; CDR3: CASSRTGKDYTF